Below, one T cell receptor beta chain is given with its context. CDR3 length: 13 residues. The germline V gene has CDR1 WSHSY and CDR2 SAAADI. V lost 6 bases, J lost 6 bases, and 6 bases stayed unmatched. The table came from immunoSEQ multiplex PCR; TCRdb's copy has only in-frame clones and leaves some out. The sample holds about 95,000 clones; about 78% are singletons and the top ten take just under 2%. This entry comes from a study of fetal regulatory T cell absence and autoimmunity. V gene TRBV10-2 combines with J gene TRBJ1-2; TRBD1 matches at 8 bases. The sequence was obtained from a male donor with IPEX syndrome. Sequencing used pancreas tissue. The CDR3 sequence: CASRDRGWDGYTF. The CDR3, as DNA: TGCGCCAGCAGAGACAGGGGATGGGATGGCTACACCTTC.